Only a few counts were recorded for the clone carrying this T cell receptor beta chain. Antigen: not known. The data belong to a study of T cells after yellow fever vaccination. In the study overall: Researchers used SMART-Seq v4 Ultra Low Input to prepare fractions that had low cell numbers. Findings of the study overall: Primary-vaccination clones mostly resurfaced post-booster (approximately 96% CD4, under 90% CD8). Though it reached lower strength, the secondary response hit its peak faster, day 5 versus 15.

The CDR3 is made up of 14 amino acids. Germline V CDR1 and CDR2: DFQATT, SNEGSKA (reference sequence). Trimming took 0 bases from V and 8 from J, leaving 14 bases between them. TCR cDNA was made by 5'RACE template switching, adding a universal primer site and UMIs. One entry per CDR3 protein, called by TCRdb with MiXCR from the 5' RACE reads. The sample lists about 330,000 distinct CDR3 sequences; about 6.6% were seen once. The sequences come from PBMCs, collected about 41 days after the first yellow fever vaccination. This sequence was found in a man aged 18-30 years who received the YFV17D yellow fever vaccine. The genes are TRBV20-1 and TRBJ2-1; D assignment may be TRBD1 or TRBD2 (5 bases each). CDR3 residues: CSARDGRGAYEQFF. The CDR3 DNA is TGCAGTGCTAGAGATGGAAGAGGGGCCTATGAGCAGTTCTTC.